This T cell receptor beta chain was obtained from a study of beta chain features in type 1 diabetes (dated by TCRdb to the late 2010s). Regarding the research as a whole: Patients and healthy donors did not differ in mean age, gender distribution, total cell number or subset yield. In the study, TCRB repertoires of sorted circulating CD4+ T cell subsets from recently diagnosed type 1 diabetes patients were compared with those of matched healthy donors. A total of roughly 110 million sorted cells were examined across all samples, and the number of cells per subset was strongly correlated with RNA yield. Regulatory and stem cell-like memory subsets were obtained from only 8 patients and roughly 8 healthy donors, while naive and central memory subsets were obtained from all 28 donors. The paper as a whole reports these results and caveats: Because the HLA sub-analyses included only small numbers of individuals, any influence of HLA type on TCRB rearrangement was left unresolved. Fewer insertions and more nucleotide deletions at VDJ recombination sites were observed in patients with type 1 diabetes, implying thymic rearrangement abnormalities. Type 1 diabetes patients showed a moderate but significant shortening of TCRB CDR3 length in all four CD4+ subsets. Shorter templates might have been favored by PCR, but patient and control samples were amplified and corrected together, so both groups would have been affected equally by any skew. Sequencing cDNA rather than genomic DNA could over-represent highly expressing activated cells, although activation and CD3 levels did not differ between groups. Naive, central memory and regulatory TCRB repertoires appeared to be more alike among patients than among healthy donors.

The CDR3 measures 16 amino acids from cysteine to phenylalanine. Here the CDR3 DNA is all that survives: 48 bases in frame from base 1. Between the V and J ends, shortened by 0 bases and 4 bases respectively, the junction contains 14 bases. For CDR1 and CDR2, the germline V gene lists SGHRS and YFSETQ. The entire amount of isolated RNA was reverse transcribed using the High Capacity cDNA Reverse Transcription Kit, so the sequenced TCRB transcripts were expressed ones. Naive, central memory and regulatory T cell samples underwent deep immunoSEQ sequencing, averaging about 3.57 million total reads per sample. Sorted cells were lysed in RLT buffer, and RNA was extracted using DNase-treated RNeasy Micro or Mini kits according to cell number. To prevent cross-contamination, each cell subset was processed individually, whereas patient and healthy donor samples were processed jointly. The immunoSEQ multiplex PCR was used to amplify TCRB sequences from cDNA, yielding 87-bp fragments that span the CDR3 region. The amplicons were sequenced using the Illumina HiSeq platform. Regarding the original processing steps: PCR bias was corrected computationally using synthetic template baselines, and reads within Hamming distance 2 were collapsed, with unmergeable singletons discarded. Reads were aligned against IMGT to assign V, D and J genes, CDR3 length and insertions or deletions at six rearrangement sites. Within each subset, clonotype counts were normalized to sorted cell number, and only after that were true diversity and Gini coefficients computed with the tcR R package. The overlap coefficient, calculated on TCRB nucleotide sequences, was used to quantify repertoire sharing. As a proxy for the pre-selection repertoire, out-of-frame TCRB sequences from naive cells were analyzed. TCRdb's version of the immuneACCESS table is confined to in-frame rearrangements and falls short of the full clone set. An unresolved V gene accounts for under half of the shortfall where checked; the remainder is of unknown origin. V and J calls and clone size follow that table, whereas D and trimming were derived from the DNA. The sample table holds fewer than 550,000 clones, of which about an eighth were seen once. Jointly, the top ten make up around 0.05% of the sample.

From each donor, a single peripheral blood sample of roughly 0.11 L on average was drawn into heparinised tubes. A BD FACSAria II and a panel including CD45RO, CCR7, CD25, CD127, CD95 and CD27 were used to sort naive, central memory, regulatory and stem cell-like memory CD4+ T cells. A purity above 95% was achieved for all sorted populations. PBMCs were isolated immediately by Lymphoprep density gradient centrifugation and stained directly without culture. Samples were stained and sorted in pairs, with one healthy donor and one patient per experiment, so that batch effects were minimized. Note on this clone: There is no known antigen for this receptor. No base qualities exist here, and no much larger clone lies one base off it.

The sequence derives from a woman aged 18-29 years in good health. The V and J genes are TRBV5-1 and TRBJ2-1, with the D gene not clear enough to name. Input material: naive CD4+ T cells from blood. This specimen's cell subset or site label, per the study, means: true naive CD4+ T cells. The DNA sequence reads TGCGCCAGCAGCTTGGTTTGGGTCACCTCATACAATGAGCAGTTCTTC. This translates into CASSLVWVTSYNEQFF.